The source of this TCR beta chain is a study of T cell repertoires in cytomegalovirus infection. Study in general: CMV infection and matching HLA type were both indicated by public TCR beta signatures. Study-wide results and limits: Ex vivo, HLA-C-restricted CMV-specific TCR beta clonotypes prevailed over the rest of the response.

From the reads, TCRdb called clonotypes with MiXCR, one entry per CDR3 protein. This table has around 740,000 distinct CDR3 sequences, 35% to 40% appearing once. Concerning this clonotype: What it binds is unknown.

Germline CDR1 reads LNHDA; CDR2 reads SQIVND (reference sequence). CDR3 length: 13 amino acids. V was shortened by 2 bases and J by 4 bases, with 6 bases between the two germline ends. The chain joins TRBV19 to TRBJ1-5; D call uncertain. Sample: PBMCs. The receptor was isolated from a human donor in good health (CMV status not recorded). Some clones in this sample may be carry-over from other donors' samples. As DNA, the CDR3 is TGTGCCAGTAGTATATCGGGGAATCAGCCCCAGCATTTT. Amino acid sequence: CASSISGNQPQHF. Full variable domain (outside the CDR3, taken from reference TRBV19 and TRBJ1-5): DGGITQSPKYLFRKEGQNVTLSCEQNLNHDAMYWYRQDPGQGLRLIYYSQIVNDFQKGDIAEGYSVSREKKESFPLTVTSAQKNPTAFYLCASSISGNQPQHFGDGTRLSIL.